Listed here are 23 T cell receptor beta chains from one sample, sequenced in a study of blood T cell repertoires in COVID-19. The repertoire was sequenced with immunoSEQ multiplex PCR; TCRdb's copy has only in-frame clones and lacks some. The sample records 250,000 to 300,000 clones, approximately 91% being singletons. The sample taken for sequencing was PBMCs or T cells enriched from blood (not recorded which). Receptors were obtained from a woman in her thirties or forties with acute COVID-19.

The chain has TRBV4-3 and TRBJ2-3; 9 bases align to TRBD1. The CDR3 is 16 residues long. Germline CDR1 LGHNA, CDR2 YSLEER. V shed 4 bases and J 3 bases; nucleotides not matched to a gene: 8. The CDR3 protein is CASSLRYRGQTDTQYF. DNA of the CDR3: TGCGCCAGCAGCCTTAGGTACAGGGGGCAAACAGATACGCAGTATTTT.

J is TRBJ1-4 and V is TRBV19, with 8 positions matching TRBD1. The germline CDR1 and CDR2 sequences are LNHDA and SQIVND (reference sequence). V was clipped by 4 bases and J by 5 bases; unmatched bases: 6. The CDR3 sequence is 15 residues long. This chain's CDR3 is CASSKRQGRNEKLFF. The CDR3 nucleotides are TGTGCCAGTAGTAAGAGACAGGGGAGGAATGAAAAACTGTTTTTT.

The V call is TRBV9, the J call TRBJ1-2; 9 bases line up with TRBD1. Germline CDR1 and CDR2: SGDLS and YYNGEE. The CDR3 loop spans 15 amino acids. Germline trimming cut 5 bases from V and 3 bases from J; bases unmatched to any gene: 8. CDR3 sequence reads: CASSLGQGRDYGYTF. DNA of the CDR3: TGTGCCAGCAGTCTCGGACAGGGGCGGGACTATGGCTACACCTTC.

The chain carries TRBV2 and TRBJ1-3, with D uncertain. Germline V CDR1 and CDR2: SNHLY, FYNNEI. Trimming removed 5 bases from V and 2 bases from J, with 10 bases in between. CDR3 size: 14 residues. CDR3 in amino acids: CASSRGKPGNTIYF. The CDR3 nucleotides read TGTGCCAGCAGTCGAGGCAAACCTGGAAACACCATATATTTT.

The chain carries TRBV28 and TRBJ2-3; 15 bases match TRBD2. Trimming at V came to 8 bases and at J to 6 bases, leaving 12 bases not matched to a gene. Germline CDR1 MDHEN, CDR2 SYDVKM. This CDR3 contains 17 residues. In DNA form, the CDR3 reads TGTGCCAGCCTACCCCCCGGGACTAGCGGGGGGCGCGATACGCAGTATTTT. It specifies CASLPPGTSGGRDTQYF.

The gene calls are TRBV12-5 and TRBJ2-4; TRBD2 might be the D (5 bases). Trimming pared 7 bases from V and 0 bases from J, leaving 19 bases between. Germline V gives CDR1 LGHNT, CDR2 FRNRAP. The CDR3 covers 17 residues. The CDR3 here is CASAPEVEGLAKNIQYF. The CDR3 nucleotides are TGTGCTAGTGCCCCGGAGGTTGAGGGATTAGCCAAAAACATTCAGTACTTC. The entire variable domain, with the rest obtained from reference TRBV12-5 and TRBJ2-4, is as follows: DARVTQTPRHKVTEMGQEVTMRCQPILGHNTVFWYRQTMMQGLELLAYFRNRAPLDDSGMPKDRFSAEMPDATLATLKIQPSEPRDSAVYFCASAPEVEGLAKNIQYFGAGTRLSVL.

CDR3 in amino acids: CASSLGRTRGLDTQYF. CDR3 nucleotide sequence: TGTGCCAGCAGCTTGGGAAGGACTAGAGGTTTAGATACGCAGTATTTT. V is TRBV5-8 and J is TRBJ2-3, with 7 bases matching TRBD2. V lost 0 bases, J lost 5 bases, and 9 bases stayed unmatched. The V gene's germline CDR1 is SGHTS and CDR2 YDEGEE. The CDR3 is made up of 16 amino acids.

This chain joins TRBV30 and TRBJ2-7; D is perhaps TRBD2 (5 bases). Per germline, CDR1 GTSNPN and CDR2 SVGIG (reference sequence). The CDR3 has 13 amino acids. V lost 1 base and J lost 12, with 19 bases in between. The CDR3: CAWSAEDGTRRYF. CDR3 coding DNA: TGTGCCTGGAGTGCAGAGGACGGAACTAGACGGTACTTC. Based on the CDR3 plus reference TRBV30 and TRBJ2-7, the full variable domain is SQTIHQWPATLVQPVGSPLSLECTVEGTSNPNLYWYRQAAGRGLQLLFYSVGIGQISSEVPQNLSASRPQDRQFILSSKKLLLSDSGFYLCAWSAEDGTRRYFGPGTRLTVT.

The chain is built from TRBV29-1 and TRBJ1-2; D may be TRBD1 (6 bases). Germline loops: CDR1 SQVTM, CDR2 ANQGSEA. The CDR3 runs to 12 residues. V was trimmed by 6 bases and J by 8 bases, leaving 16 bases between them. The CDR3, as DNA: TGCAGCGTGAGGACAGAGCAGGGCGGCTACACCTTC. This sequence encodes CSVRTEQGGYTF.

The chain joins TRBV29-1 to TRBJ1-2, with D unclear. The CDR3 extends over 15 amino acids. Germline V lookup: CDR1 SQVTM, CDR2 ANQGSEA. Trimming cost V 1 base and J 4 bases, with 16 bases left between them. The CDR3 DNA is TGCAGCGTTGAAGCGCTTGAGGGCTGGATCTATGGCTACACCTTC. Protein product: CSVEALEGWIYGYTF.

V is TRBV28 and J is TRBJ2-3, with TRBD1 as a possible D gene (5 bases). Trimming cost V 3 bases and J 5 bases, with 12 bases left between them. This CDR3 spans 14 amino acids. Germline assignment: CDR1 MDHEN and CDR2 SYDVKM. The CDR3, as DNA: TGTGCCAGCAGTTTCAGGGCCTTTAAAGATACGCAGTATTTT. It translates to CASSFRAFKDTQYF.

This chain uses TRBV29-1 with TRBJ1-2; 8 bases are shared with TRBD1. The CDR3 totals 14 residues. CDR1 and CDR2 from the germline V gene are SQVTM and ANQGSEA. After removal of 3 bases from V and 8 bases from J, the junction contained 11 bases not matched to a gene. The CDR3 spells CSVDRGQGGAGYTF. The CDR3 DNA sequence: TGCAGCGTTGACCGAGGACAGGGAGGAGCGGGCTACACCTTC.

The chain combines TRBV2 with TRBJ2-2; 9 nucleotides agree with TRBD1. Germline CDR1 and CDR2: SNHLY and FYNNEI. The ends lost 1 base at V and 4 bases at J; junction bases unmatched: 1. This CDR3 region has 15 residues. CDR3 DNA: TGTGCCAGCAGTGAAGTGACAGGGGGCACCGGGGAGCTGTTTTTT. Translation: CASSEVTGGTGELFF.

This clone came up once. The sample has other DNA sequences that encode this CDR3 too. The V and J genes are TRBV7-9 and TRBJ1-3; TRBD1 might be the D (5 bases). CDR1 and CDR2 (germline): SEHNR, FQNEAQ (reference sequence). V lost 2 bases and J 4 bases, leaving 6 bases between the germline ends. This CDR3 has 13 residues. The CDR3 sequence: CASSLRGGNTIYF. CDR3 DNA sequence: TGTGCCAGCAGCTTAAGGGGAGGAAACACCATATATTTT.

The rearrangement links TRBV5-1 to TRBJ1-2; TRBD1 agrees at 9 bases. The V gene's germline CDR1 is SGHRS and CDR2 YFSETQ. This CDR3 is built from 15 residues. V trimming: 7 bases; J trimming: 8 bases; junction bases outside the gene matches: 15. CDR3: CASYRYPGQGEGYTF. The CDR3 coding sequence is TGCGCCAGCTACCGTTATCCGGGACAGGGAGAAGGCTACACCTTC.

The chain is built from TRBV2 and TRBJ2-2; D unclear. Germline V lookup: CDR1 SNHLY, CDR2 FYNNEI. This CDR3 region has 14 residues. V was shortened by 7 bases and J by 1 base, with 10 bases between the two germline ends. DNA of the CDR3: TGTGCCAGCACCCGGTGGAGGAACACCGGGGAGCTGTTTTTT. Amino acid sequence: CASTRWRNTGELFF.

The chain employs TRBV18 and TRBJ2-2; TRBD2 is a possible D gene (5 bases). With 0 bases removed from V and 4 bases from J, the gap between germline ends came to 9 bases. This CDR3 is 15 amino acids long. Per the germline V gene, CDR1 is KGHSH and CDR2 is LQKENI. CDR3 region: CASSPPGVTTGELFF. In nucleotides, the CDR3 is TGTGCCAGCTCACCACCGGGAGTGACCACCGGGGAGCTGTTTTTT.

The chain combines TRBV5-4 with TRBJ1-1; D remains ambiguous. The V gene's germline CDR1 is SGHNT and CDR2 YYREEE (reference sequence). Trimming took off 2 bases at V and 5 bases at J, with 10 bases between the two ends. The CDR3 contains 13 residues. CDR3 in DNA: TGTGCCAGCAGCTTTGAGGGCTGGACTGAAGCTTTCTTT. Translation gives CASSFEGWTEAFF.

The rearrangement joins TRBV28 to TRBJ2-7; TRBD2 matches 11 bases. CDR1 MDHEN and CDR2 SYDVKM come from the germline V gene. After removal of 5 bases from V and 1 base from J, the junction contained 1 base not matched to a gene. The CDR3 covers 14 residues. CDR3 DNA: TGTGCCAGCAGTCTAGCGGGAGGATCCTACGAGCAGTACTTC. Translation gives CASSLAGGSYEQYF.

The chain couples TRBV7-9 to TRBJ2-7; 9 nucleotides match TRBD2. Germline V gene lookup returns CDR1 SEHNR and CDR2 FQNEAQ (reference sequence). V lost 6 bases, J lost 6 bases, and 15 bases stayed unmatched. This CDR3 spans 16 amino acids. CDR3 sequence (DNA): TGTGCCAGCAGGCAGACGCCGGGACTAGCATTCGGCGAGCAGTACTTC. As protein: CASRQTPGLAFGEQYF.

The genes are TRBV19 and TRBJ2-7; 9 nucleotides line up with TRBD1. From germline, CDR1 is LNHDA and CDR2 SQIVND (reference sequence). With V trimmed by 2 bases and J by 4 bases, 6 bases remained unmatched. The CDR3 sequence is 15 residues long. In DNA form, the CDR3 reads TGTGCCAGTAGTATAACCGACAGGGGGGGTTACGAGCAGTACTTC. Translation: CASSITDRGGYEQYF. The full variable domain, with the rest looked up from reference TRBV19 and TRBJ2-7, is DGGITQSPKYLFRKEGQNVTLSCEQNLNHDAMYWYRQDPGQGLRLIYYSQIVNDFQKGDIAEGYSVSREKKESFPLTVTSAQKNPTAFYLCASSITDRGGYEQYFGPGTRLTVT.

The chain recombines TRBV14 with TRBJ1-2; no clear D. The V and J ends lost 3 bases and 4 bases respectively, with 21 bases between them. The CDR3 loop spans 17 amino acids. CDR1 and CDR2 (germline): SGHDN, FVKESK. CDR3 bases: TGTGCCAGCAGCCACAGGACTCCCCGCGGTAGAGGCTATGGCTACACCTTC. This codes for CASSHRTPRGRGYGYTF.

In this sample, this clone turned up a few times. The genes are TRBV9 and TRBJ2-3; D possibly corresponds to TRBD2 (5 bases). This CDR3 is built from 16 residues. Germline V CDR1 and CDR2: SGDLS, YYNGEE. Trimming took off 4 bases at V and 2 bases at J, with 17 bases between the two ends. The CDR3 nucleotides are TGTGCCAGCAGCAGAGAAGCGGAATTACACACAGATACGCAGTATTTT. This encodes CASSREAELHTDTQYF.